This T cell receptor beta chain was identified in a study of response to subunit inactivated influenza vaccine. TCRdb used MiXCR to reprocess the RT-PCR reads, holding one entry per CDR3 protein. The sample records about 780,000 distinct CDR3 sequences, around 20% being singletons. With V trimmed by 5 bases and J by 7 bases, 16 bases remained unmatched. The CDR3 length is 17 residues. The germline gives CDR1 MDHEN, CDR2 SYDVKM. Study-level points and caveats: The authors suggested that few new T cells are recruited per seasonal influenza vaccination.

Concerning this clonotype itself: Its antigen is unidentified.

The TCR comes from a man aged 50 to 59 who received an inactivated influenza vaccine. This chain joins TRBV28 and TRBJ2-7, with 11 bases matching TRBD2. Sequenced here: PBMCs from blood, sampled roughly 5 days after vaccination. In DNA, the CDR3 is TGTGCCAGCAGTCCGCCCCCTTTAGCGGGAGGGGCCTGGGAGCAGTACTTC. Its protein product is CASSPPPLAGGAWEQYF. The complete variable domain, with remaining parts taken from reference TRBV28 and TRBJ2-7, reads DVKVTQSSRYLVKRTGEKVFLECVQDMDHENMFWYRQDPGLGLRLIYFSYDVKMKEKGDIPEGYSVSREKKERFSLILESASTNQTSMYLCASSPPPLAGGAWEQYFGPGTRLTVT.